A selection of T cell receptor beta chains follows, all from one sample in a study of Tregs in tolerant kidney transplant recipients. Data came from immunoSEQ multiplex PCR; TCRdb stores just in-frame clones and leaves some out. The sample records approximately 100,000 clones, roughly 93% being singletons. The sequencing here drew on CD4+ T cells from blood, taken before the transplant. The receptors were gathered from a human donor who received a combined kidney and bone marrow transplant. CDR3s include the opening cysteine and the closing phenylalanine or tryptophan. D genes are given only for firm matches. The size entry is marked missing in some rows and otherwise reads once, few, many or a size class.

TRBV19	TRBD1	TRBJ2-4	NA	TGTGCCGCAGGGGGCGACCCCTTCAAAAACATTCAGTACTTC	CAAGGDPFKNIQYF
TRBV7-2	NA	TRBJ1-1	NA	TGTGCCAGCAGCTTAGGTGGACACCCGAACACTGAAGCTTTCTTT	CASSLGGHPNTEAFF
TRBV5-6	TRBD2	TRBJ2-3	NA	TGTGCCAGCAGCGTAACGGGACTAGCGGGAACGGATACGCAGTATTTT	CASSVTGLAGTDTQYF
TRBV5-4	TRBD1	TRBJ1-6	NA	TGTGCCAGCAGCCCGCGACAGGGGGAGAATTCACCCCTCCACTTT	CASSPRQGENSPLHF
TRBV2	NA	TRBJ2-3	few	TGTGCCAGCATATATTACCTAGAGGATACGCAGTATTTT	CASIYYLEDTQYF
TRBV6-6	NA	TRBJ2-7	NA	TGTGCCAGCAAAGACTCCGGGGACGAGCAGTACTTC	CASKDSGDEQYF
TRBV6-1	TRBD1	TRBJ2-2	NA	TGTGCCAGCAGTGACAGGGGGCCCGGGGAGCTGTTTTTT	CASSDRGPGELFF
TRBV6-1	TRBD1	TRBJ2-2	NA	TGTGCCAGCAGGACAGGGGTGCGGTCCGGGGAGCTGTTTTTT	CASRTGVRSGELFF
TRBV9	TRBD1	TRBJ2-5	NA	TGTGCCAGCAGCGTAGAGGTAGGGGGCGAAGAGACCCAGTACTTC	CASSVEVGGEETQYF
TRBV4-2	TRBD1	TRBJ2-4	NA	TGTGCCAGCAGCGCAACAGGGGGAGGTAAAAACATTCAGTACTTC	CASSATGGGKNIQYF
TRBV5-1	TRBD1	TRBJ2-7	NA	TGCGCCAGCAGCTCAGACAGGGTTCCCTACGAGCAGTACTTC	CASSSDRVPYEQYF
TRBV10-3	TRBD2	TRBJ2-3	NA	TGTGCCATCTCTAGGGGACTAGCGGAATCAGATACGCAGTATTTT	CAISRGLAESDTQYF
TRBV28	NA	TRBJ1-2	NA	TGTGCCAGCAGTTACCGACAGGTACCGTATGGCTACACCTTC	CASSYRQVPYGYTF
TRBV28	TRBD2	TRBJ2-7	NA	TGTGCCAGCAGTTCACGGGTCGAATCTAGCGGGATGTACGAGCAGTACTTC	CASSSRVESSGMYEQYF
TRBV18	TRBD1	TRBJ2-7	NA	TGTGCCAGCTCACCGTCCGGGACAGGGATCGGCGAGCAGTACTTC	CASSPSGTGIGEQYF
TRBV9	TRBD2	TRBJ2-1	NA	TGTGCCAGCAGCTCAAGGGGACTAGCATACAATGAGCAGTTCTTC	CASSSRGLAYNEQFF
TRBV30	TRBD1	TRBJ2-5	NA	TGTGCCTGGCTCCTCCAGGGGGAAGAGACCCAGTACTTC	CAWLLQGEETQYF
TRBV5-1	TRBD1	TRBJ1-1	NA	TGCGCCAGCAGCCCGGGACAGCCGAACACTGAAGCTTTCTTT	CASSPGQPNTEAFF
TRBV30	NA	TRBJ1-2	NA	TGTGCCTGGAGTAACACAGGGAACTATGGCTACACCTTC	CAWSNTGNYGYTF
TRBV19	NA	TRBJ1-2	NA	TGTGCCAGTAGTATAGGAAGACAGGATCTCTACACCTTC	CASSIGRQDLYTF
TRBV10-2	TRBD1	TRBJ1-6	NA	TGCGCCAGCAGTGAGTTTAGGGACAGAATGTATTCACCCCTCCACTTT	CASSEFRDRMYSPLHF
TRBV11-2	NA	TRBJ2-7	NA	TGTGCCAGCAGCTTAGACCCGTCTTACTCCTACGAGCAGTACTTC	CASSLDPSYSYEQYF
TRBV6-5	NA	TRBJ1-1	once	TGTGCCAGCAGTAACTTCCTAGGGACTGAGAACACTGAAGCTTTCTTT	CASSNFLGTENTEAFF
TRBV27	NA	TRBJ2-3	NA	TGTGCCAGCAGTCTTCGGGAAAACACAGATACGCAGTATTTT	CASSLRENTDTQYF